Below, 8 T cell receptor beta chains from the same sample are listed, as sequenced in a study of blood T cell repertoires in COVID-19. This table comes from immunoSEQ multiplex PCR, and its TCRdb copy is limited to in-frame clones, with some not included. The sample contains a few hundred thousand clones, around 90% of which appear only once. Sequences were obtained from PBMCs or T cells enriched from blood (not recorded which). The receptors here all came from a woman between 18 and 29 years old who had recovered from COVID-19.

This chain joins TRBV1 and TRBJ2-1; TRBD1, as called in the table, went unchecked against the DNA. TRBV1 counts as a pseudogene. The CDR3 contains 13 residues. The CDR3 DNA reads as TGCACCAGCAGCCTGATAATCGGACAGGTGCGGTTCTTC. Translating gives CTSSLIIGQVRFF.

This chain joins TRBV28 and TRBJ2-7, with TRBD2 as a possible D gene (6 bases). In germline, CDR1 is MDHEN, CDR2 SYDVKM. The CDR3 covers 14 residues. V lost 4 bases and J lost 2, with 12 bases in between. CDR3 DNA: TGTGCCAGCAGTTCGGGGGTGGAGGCCTACGAGCAGTACTTC. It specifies CASSSGVEAYEQYF.

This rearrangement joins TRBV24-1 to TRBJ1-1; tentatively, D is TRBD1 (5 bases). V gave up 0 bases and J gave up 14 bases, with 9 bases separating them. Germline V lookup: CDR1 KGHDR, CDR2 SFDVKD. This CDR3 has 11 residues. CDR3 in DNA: TGTGCCACCAGTGATTTGAGACAGCTCTTCTTT. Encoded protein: CATSDLRQLFF.

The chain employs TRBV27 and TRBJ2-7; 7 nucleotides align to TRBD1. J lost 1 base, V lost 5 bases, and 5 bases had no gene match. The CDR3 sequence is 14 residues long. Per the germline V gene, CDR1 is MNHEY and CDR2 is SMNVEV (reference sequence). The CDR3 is CASSSRDRSYEQYF. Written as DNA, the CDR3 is TGTGCCAGCAGTAGCCGGGACAGATCCTACGAGCAGTACTTC.

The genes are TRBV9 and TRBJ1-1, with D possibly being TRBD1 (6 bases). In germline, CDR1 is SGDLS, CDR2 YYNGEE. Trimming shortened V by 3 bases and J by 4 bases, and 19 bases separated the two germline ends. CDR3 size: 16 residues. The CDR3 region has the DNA TGTGCCAGCAGCGCCAACCCTGGGGGGGCAGGCACTGAAGCTTTCTTT. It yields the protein CASSANPGGAGTEAFF.

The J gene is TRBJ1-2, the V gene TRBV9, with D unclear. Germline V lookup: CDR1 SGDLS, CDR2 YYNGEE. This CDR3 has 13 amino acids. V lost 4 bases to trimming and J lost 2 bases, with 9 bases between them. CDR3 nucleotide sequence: TGTGCCAGCAGCCCCGACACAAACTATGGCTACACCTTC. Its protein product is CASSPDTNYGYTF.

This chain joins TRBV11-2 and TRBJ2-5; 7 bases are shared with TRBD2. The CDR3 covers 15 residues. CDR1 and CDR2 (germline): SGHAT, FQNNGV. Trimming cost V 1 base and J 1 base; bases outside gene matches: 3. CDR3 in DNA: TGTGCCAGCAGCTTAGCGAGCGGGGCCCAAGAGACCCAGTACTTC. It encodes CASSLASGAQETQYF.

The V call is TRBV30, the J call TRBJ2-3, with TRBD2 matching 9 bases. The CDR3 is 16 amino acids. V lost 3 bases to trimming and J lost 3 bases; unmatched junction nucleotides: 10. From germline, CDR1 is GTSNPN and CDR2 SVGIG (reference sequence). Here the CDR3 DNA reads TGTGCCTGGAGCGCGCCGTCGGCGGGGGGGACAGATACGCAGTATTTT. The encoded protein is CAWSAPSAGGTDTQYF.